This T cell receptor beta chain was sequenced in a study of T-cell reconstitution after alpha-beta-depleted transplantation in children (dated by TCRdb to the mid-2010s). As for the study more broadly: Using TCR repertoire profiling, the study followed T-cell immune reconstitution in a quantitative way in children after TCRalphabeta/CD19-depleted allogeneic hematopoietic cell transplantation. Study-level results and caveats: The frequencies of hyperexpanded clones fell over the following months, and after one year, T-cell counts and TCRbeta diversity were mostly attributed to newly produced T cells. About two months after transplant, the apparently early recovery of alphabetaT-cell counts reportedly depended on just several hundred clones that had expanded rapidly and came from non-depleted graft cells. In some patients, the high TCRbeta diversity seen at day 60 was put down to recipient T cells and intrathymic progenitors that had survived conditioning.

Taken from the germline V gene, the CDR1 and CDR2 loops are MNHEY and SVGEGT. Measured from the cysteine to the phenylalanine, the CDR3 is 15 residues long. This entry keeps only the CDR3 DNA: 45 bases, framed from base 1. Ends trimmed: V by 0 bases, J by 3 bases; bases unmatched to a gene: 5. What this sample's treatment or condition label stands for: allogeneic hematopoietic cell transplantation with graft depleted of TCRalphabeta T cells and CD19 B cells. Transplant recipients were children who received TCRalphabeta/CD19-depleted allogeneic hematopoietic cell grafts. The library was prepared using PCR. TCRdb shows the sequencer as Illumina HiSeq 2500. Molecular barcoding was employed in the preparation of TCR libraries, with unique molecular identifiers being used to normalize TCRbeta repertoire quantification. Clones were called with MiXCR by TCRdb after fastp trimmed the public reads at Q25, and only in-frame beta chains were retained. Under each unique CDR3 protein, matching rows form one entry showing the most common genes and DNA. Within this sample are about 830,000 distinct CDR3 sequences, with around 15% of them counted one time only. Roughly 4.8% of the sample lies in the top ten.

A remark on this clonotype: This clone's antigen is unknown. No clone much larger than this one lies a single base away; base qualities are absent.

The chain is made from TRBV6-2 or TRBV6-3 and TRBJ2-7, and 7 junction bases match TRBD2. The source of this sequence is a male patient aged 10 to 17 who had a stem cell transplant for acute lymphoblastic leukemia, so the T cells may come from the graft donor. The material was PBMCs, mostly from graft donor cells, obtained 360 days after TCRalphabeta/CD19-depleted stem cell transplant. The nucleotide sequence is TGTGCCAGCAGTTACTCCGCCGGGACTAACTACGAGCAGTACTTC. Translation gives CASSYSAGTNYEQYF.